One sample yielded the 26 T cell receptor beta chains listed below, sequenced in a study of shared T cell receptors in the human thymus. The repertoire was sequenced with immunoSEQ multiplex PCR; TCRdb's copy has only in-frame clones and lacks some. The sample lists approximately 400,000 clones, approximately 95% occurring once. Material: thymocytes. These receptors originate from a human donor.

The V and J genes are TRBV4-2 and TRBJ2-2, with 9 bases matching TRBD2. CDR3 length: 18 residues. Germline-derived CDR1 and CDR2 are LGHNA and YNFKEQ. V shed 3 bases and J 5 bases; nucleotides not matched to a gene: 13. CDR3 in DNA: TGTGCCAGCAGCCACAGGACTAGCGATCATAAAAGGACCGGGGAGCTGTTTTTT. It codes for CASSHRTSDHKRTGELFF.

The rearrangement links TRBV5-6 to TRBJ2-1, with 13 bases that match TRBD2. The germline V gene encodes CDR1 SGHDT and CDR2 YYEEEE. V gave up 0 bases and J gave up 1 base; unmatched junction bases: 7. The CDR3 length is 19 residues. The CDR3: CASSLGAGLAGPSYNEQFF. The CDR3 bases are TGTGCCAGCAGCTTGGGGGCGGGACTAGCGGGACCTTCCTACAATGAGCAGTTCTTC.

The CDR3 loop is CASTYRGYEQYF. CDR3 nucleotides: TGTGCCAGCACCTACAGGGGCTACGAGCAGTACTTC. This chain uses TRBV28 with TRBJ2-7, with TRBD1 matching over 7 bases. The CDR3 contains 12 residues. Germline-derived CDR1 and CDR2 are MDHEN and SYDVKM. The junction had 3 bases not matched to a gene; V was cut back by 7 bases and J by 3 bases.

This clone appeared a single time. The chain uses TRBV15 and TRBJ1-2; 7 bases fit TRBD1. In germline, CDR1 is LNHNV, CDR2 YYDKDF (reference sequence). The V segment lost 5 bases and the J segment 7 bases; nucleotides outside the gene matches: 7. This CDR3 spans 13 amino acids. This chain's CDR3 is CATSARQGGGYTF. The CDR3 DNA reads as TGTGCCACCAGCGCTCGACAGGGAGGTGGCTACACCTTC. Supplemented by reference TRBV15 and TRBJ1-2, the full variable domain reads DAMVIQNPRYQVTQFGKPVTLSCSQTLNHNVMYWYQQKSSQAPKLLFHYYDKDFNNEADTPDNFQSRRPNTSFCFLDIRSPGLGDTAMYLCATSARQGGGYTFGSGTRLTVV.

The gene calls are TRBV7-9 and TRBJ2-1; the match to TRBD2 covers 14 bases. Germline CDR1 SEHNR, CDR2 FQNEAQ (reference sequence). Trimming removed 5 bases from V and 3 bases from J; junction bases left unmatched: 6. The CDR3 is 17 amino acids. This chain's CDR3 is CASSATGTSGSYNEQFF. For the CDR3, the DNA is TGTGCCAGCAGCGCAACCGGGACTAGCGGGAGCTACAATGAGCAGTTCTTC.

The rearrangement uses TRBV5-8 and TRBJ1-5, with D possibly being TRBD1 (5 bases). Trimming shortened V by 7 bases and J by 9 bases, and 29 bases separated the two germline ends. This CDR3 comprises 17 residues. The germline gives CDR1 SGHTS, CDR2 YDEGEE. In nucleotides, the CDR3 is TGTGCCAGCGGATACTATGGGCCGCAGGGCACTCGCGCGCCCCAGCATTTT. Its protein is CASGYYGPQGTRAPQHF.

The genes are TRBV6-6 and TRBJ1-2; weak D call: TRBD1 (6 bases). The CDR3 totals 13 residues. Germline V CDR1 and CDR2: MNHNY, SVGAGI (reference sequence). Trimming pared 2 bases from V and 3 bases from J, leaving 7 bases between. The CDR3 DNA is TGTGCCAGCAGTTACAGGACAGACTATGGCTACACCTTC. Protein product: CASSYRTDYGYTF.

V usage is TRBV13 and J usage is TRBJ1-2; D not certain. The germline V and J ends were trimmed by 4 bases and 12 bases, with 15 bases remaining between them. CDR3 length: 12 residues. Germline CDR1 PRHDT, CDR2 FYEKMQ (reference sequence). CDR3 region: CASSCTWVPNTF. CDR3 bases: TGTGCCAGCAGCTGTACCTGGGTACCCAACACCTTC.

CDR3 in amino acids: CSADGPRKQFF. The CDR3 DNA sequence: TGCAGTGCTGACGGCCCTAGAAAGCAGTTCTTC. The chain recombines TRBV20-1 with TRBJ2-1; no clear D. V lost 5 bases to trimming and J lost 11 bases, with 13 bases between them. The CDR3 contains 11 residues. CDR1 and CDR2 (germline): DFQATT, SNEGSKA (reference sequence).

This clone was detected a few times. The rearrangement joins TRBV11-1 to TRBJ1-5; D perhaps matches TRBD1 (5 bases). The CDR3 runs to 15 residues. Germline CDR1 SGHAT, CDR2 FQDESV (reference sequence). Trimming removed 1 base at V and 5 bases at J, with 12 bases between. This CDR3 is CASSLDPTGDQPQHF. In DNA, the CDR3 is TGTGCCAGCAGCTTAGATCCCACAGGTGATCAGCCCCAGCATTTT.

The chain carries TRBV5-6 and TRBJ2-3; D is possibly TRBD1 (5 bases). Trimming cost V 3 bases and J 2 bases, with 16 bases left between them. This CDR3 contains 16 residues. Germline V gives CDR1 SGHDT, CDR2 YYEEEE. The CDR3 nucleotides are TGTGCCAGCAGCTACGGTGGGGCCCTCTACACAGATACGCAGTATTTT. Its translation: CASSYGGALYTDTQYF.

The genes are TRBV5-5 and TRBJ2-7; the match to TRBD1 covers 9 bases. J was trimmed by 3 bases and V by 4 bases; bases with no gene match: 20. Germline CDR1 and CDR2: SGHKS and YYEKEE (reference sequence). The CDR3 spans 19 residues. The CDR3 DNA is TGTGCCAGCAGCCAACAGGGGGCGGGAGTCCCCATTTCGTACTACGAGCAGTACTTC. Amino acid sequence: CASSQQGAGVPISYYEQYF.

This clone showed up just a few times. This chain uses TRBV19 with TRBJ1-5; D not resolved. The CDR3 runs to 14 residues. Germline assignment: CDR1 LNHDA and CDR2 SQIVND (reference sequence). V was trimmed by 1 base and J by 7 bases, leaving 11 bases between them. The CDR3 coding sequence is TGTGCCAGTAGTATAGGGAGGGCGGGACAGCCCCAGCATTTT. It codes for CASSIGRAGQPQHF.

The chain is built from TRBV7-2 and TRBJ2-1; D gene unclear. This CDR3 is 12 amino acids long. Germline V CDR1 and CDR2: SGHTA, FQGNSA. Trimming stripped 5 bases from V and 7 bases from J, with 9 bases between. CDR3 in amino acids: CASSHLTNEQFF. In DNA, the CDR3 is TGTGCCAGCAGCCATCTAACTAATGAGCAGTTCTTC.

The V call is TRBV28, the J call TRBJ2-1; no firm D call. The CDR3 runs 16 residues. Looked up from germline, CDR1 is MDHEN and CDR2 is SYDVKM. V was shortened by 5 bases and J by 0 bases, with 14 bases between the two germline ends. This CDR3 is CASSPKGGDSYNEQFF. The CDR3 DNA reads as TGTGCCAGCAGTCCCAAAGGCGGAGACTCCTACAATGAGCAGTTCTTC.

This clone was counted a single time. CDR3 coding DNA: TGCAGCGTTGTACGGGGGGAGCACTCCTACAATGAGCAGTTCTTC. It encodes CSVVRGEHSYNEQFF. The rearrangement joins TRBV29-1 to TRBJ2-1; 7 bases map to TRBD2. The V segment lost 4 bases and the J segment 0 bases; nucleotides outside the gene matches: 6. This CDR3 region has 15 residues. The germline CDR1 and CDR2 sequences are SQVTM and ANQGSEA.

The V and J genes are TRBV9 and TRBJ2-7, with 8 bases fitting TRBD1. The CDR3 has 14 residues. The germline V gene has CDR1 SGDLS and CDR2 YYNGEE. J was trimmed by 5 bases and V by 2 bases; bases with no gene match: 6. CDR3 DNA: TGTGCCAGCAGCGTTGGACAGGGTAAAGACGAGCAGTACTTC. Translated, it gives CASSVGQGKDEQYF.

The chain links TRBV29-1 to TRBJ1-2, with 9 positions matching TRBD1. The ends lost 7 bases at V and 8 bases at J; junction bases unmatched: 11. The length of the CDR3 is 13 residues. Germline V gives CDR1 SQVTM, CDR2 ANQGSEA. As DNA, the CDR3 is TGCAGCGACAGAGGGACAGGGCTTAGAGGCTACACCTTC. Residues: CSDRGTGLRGYTF.

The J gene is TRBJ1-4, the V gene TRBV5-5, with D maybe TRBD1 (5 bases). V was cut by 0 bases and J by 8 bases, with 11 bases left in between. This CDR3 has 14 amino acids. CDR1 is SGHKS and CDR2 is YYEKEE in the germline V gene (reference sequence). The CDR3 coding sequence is TGTGCCAGCAGCTTGGCCAGGGTCGGCGAAAAACTGTTTTTT. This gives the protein CASSLARVGEKLFF.

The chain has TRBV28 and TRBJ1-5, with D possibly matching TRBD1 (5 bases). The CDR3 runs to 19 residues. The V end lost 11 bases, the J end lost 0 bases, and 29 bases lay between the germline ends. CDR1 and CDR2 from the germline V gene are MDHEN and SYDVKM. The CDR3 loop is CAGTQSPLSEGYSNQPQHF. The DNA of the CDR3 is TGTGCCGGCACCCAATCCCCCCTCTCGGAGGGGTATAGCAATCAGCCCCAGCATTTT.

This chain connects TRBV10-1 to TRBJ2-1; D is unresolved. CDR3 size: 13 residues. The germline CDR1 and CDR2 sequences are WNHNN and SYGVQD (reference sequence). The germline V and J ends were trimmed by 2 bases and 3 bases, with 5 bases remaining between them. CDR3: CASSEDGYNEQFF. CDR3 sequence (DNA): TGCGCCAGCAGTGAGGACGGCTACAATGAGCAGTTCTTC.

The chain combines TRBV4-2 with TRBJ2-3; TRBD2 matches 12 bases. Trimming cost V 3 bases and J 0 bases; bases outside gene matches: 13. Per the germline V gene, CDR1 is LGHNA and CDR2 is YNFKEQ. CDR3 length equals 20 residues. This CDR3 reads CASSQDRLAGATPSTDTQYF. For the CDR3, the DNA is TGTGCCAGCAGCCAGGATCGACTAGCGGGGGCAACTCCTAGCACAGATACGCAGTATTTT.

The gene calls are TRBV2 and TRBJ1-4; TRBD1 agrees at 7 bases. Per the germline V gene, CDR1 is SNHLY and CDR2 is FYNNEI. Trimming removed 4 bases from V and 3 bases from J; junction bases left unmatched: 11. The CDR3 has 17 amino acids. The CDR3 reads CASSGPDRIGANEKLFF. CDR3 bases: TGTGCCAGCAGTGGACCGGACAGGATAGGGGCTAATGAAAAACTGTTTTTT.

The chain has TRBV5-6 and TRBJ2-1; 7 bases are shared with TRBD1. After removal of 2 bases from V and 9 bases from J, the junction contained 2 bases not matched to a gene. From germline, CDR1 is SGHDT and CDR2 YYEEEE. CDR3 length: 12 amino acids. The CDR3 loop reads CASSLGGGEQFF. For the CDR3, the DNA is TGTGCCAGCAGCTTAGGGGGCGGTGAGCAGTTCTTC.

For the CDR3, the DNA is TGCAGTGCTAAGGAACGGGGGACCCAGTACTTC. Encoded protein: CSAKERGTQYF. The chain couples TRBV20-1 to TRBJ2-5, with D maybe TRBD2 (5 bases). The V end lost 4 bases, the J end lost 7 bases, and 10 bases lay between the germline ends. The germline V gene encodes CDR1 DFQATT and CDR2 SNEGSKA (reference sequence). The CDR3 extends over 11 amino acids.

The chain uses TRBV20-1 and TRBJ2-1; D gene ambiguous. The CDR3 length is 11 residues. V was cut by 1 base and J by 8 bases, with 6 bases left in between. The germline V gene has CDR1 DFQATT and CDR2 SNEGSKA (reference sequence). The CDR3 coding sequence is TGCAGTGCTAGAGGACAAGATGAGCAGTTCTTC. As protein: CSARGQDEQFF.